These 10 T cell receptor beta chains were sequenced from one sample in a study of shared clonotypes between healthy human individuals. Clones were read by immunoSEQ multiplex PCR, and TCRdb kept only the in-frame ones, dropping some. The sample records hundreds of thousands of clones, roughly three quarters being singletons. Sequenced sample: PBMCs. These receptors were collected from a woman in her 40s in good health. Some clones in this sample may be carry-over from other donors' samples.

V usage is TRBV7-3 and J usage is TRBJ2-1; 12 positions match TRBD2. CDR1 and CDR2 (germline): SGHTA, FQGTGA. J lost 6 bases, V lost 6 bases, and 3 bases had no gene match. This CDR3 is built from 14 residues. CDR3 region: CASSPSGRGNEQFF. The DNA for the CDR3 is TGTGCCAGCAGTCCTAGCGGGAGGGGCAATGAGCAGTTCTTC. Variable domain in full (rest from reference TRBV7-3 and TRBJ2-1): GAGVSQTPSNKVTEKGKYVELRCDPISGHTALYWYRQSLGQGPEFLIYFQGTGAADDSGLPNDRFFAVRPEGSVSTLKIQRTERGDSAVYLCASSPSGRGNEQFFGPGTRLTVL.

Only a few counts were recorded for this clone. J is TRBJ2-7 and V is TRBV5-1; perhaps TRBD1 as D (6 bases). The CDR3 is made up of 14 amino acids. V lost 2 bases and J 0 bases, leaving 9 bases between the germline ends. Germline V lookup: CDR1 SGHRS, CDR2 YFSETQ. This CDR3 reads CASSLDRNSYEQYF. DNA of the CDR3: TGCGCCAGCAGCTTAGACAGGAACTCCTACGAGCAGTACTTC.

This clone was observed many times. This sample also contains other DNA sequences that code for the same CDR3. The chain carries TRBV2 and TRBJ2-3; 7 bases line up with TRBD2. V trimming: 8 bases; J trimming: 2 bases; junction bases outside the gene matches: 4. The CDR3 totals 13 residues. Germline CDR1 SNHLY, CDR2 FYNNEI. The CDR3 coding sequence is TGTGCCAGCGGACGGGAGGCCACAGATACGCAGTATTTT. Its translation: CASGREATDTQYF.

The V call is TRBV7-9, the J call TRBJ2-1, with D tentatively TRBD2 (5 bases). Germline assignment: CDR1 SEHNR and CDR2 FQNEAQ (reference sequence). CDR3 length: 15 amino acids. V lost 3 bases and J 2 bases, leaving 11 bases between the germline ends. The CDR3 DNA follows: TGTGCCAGCAGCTTCGCGGGCCTAACCTACAATGAGCAGTTCTTC. Protein: CASSFAGLTYNEQFF.

This chain joins TRBV28 and TRBJ1-5; TRBD1 aligns across 7 bases. The ends lost 3 bases at V and 5 bases at J; junction bases unmatched: 7. The CDR3 consists of 15 residues. Germline loops: CDR1 MDHEN, CDR2 SYDVKM. CDR3 sequence reads: CASSFGGGGHQPQHF. In DNA form, the CDR3 reads TGTGCCAGCAGTTTCGGTGGAGGGGGCCATCAGCCCCAGCATTTT. The variable domain in full, with the rest retrieved from reference TRBV28 and TRBJ1-5, is DVKVTQSSRYLVKRTGEKVFLECVQDMDHENMFWYRQDPGLGLRLIYFSYDVKMKEKGDIPEGYSVSREKKERFSLILESASTNQTSMYLCASSFGGGGHQPQHFGDGTRLSIL.

This clone came up a few times. The chain employs TRBV28 and TRBJ1-2; D is undetermined. The germline V gene has CDR1 MDHEN and CDR2 SYDVKM. Trimming removed 6 bases at V and 12 bases at J, with 14 bases between. This CDR3 has 11 residues. CDR3 residues: CASSVSREHTF. The CDR3 region has the DNA TGTGCCAGCAGCGTTAGCCGGGAACACACCTTC.

The CDR3 region is CASSECWRDIYEQYF. CDR3 bases: TGTGCCAGCAGTGAGTGTTGGCGGGACATCTACGAGCAGTACTTC. V and J are TRBV25-1 and TRBJ2-7, with D perhaps being TRBD1 or TRBD2 (6 bases each). V was shortened by 3 bases and J by 3 bases, with 15 bases between the two germline ends. Germline values: CDR1 MGHDK, CDR2 SYGVNS. CDR3 size: 15 residues.

Only one count was recorded for this clone. The chain links TRBV5-6 to TRBJ2-1; maybe TRBD1 (6 bases). Trimming removed 2 bases at V and 8 bases at J, with 17 bases between. The germline V gene has CDR1 SGHDT and CDR2 YYEEEE. CDR3 length equals 15 residues. CDR3 DNA: TGTGCCAGCAGCTTTGGGGGCCTGGCGGGCGATGAGCAGTTCTTC. Translation: CASSFGGLAGDEQFF. Using reference TRBV5-6 and TRBJ2-1 for the parts outside the CDR3, the full variable domain is DAGVTQSPTHLIKTRGQQVTLRCSPKSGHDTVSWYQQALGQGPQFIFQYYEEEERQRGNFPDRFSGHQFPNYSSELNVNALLLGDSALYLCASSFGGLAGDEQFFGPGTRLTVL.

V is TRBV27 and J is TRBJ1-5; no definite D call. Germline V gene lookup returns CDR1 MNHEY and CDR2 SMNVEV (reference sequence). The V gene lost 6 bases and the J gene lost 0 bases, with 12 bases spanning the gap. This CDR3 contains 15 residues. The CDR3 reads CASRMSYTSNQPQHF. The CDR3 nucleotides are TGTGCCAGCAGGATGTCTTATACTAGCAATCAGCCCCAGCATTTT.

The genes are TRBV14 and TRBJ2-5, with D tentatively TRBD1 or TRBD2 (5 bases each). Trimming pared 8 bases from V and 2 bases from J, leaving 12 bases between. Per the germline V gene, CDR1 is SGHDN and CDR2 is FVKESK. The CDR3 contains 13 residues. CDR3 DNA sequence: TGTGCCAGCGCCGGGGCTCAGCAAGAGACCCAGTACTTC. As protein: CASAGAQQETQYF. The full variable domain, rest sourced from reference TRBV14 and TRBJ2-5, is EAGVTQFPSHSVIEKGQTVTLRCDPISGHDNLYWYRRVMGKEIKFLLHFVKESKQDESGMPNNRFLAERTGGTYSTLKVQPAELEDSGVYFCASAGAQQETQYFGPGTRLLVL.